This T cell receptor beta chain appears in the sequencing data of a study of CD8 T cells in ankylosing spondylitis (TCRdb year 2017). Some background on the complete study: The study profiled T cell receptor beta repertoires in healthy donors and ankylosing spondylitis patients to find disease-linked TCR variants. Samples of peripheral blood were taken, and for ankylosing spondylitis patients, synovial fluid was collected as well. The full study cohort was made up of about 24 ankylosing spondylitis patients and about a hundred healthy donors. What the work shows at the level of the full study, not this receptor alone: A TCR beta motif made up of about eight highly homologous amino acid variants appeared to be characteristic of blood from ankylosing spondylitis patients. Significant enrichment of the disease-linked clones was reported in matched synovial fluid samples from ankylosing spondylitis patients. The disease-linked clones had a CD8+ phenotype and were found at relatively low frequencies in peripheral blood. Some of the motif variants had been reported before in the synovial fluid and blood of reactive arthritis patients, a finding that suggests common disease-initiation mechanisms.

From cysteine to phenylalanine, the CDR3 is 15 amino acids long. Of the read, only the CDR3 DNA is kept; its 45 bases are in frame from base 1. Between the V and J ends, shortened by 7 bases and 1 base respectively, the junction contains 14 bases. Per the germline V gene, WSHSY is the CDR1 and SAAADI is the CDR2. The reads were generated on an Illumina HiSeq 2500. Quantitative 5'-RACE with molecular barcodes was the method used to prepare the TCR beta libraries. The authors' pipeline ran thus. A new computational method, built on a probabilistic model of VDJ rearrangement, was used to identify disease-linked TCR variants. TCRdb's own reprocessing of the public reads used fastp at Q25 and MiXCR and kept productive beta chains. One record per CDR3 amino acid sequence lists the most common genes and DNA. TCRdb's processing, not the authors' own work, is the source of the V and J calls. The table for this sample lists roughly 180,000 distinct CDR3 sequences; around a tenth of them were counted only once. The top ten constitute approximately 32% of the sample.

This clonotype has a count of ten or more. Its antigen has not been determined. Qualities for individual bases were not recorded, and no much larger clone is one base off. The chain couples TRBV10-2 to TRBJ2-1; the D gene may be TRBD1 or TRBD2, since each aligns over 6 bases. The TCR comes from a male donor with ankylosing spondylitis or in good health (not recorded which). Sequences were obtained from blood, either unsorted or a sorted T cell fraction (not recorded which). The DNA is TGCGCCAGCATGGAGGGGGTGGGTTCCTACAATGAGCAGTTCTTC. It encodes CASMEGVGSYNEQFF.